Each of the 30 T cell receptor beta chains below was sequenced from the same sample in a study of blood T cell repertoires in COVID-19. Using immunoSEQ multiplex PCR, the repertoire was profiled, and TCRdb retains in-frame clones only, with some absent. The sample lists about 210,000 clones, around 82% seen once, with about 2.3% in the top ten. Sequenced material: peripheral blood. Source of these receptors: a woman aged 40 to 50 with active or convalescent COVID-19.

CDR3 amino acids: CASSLVADEQYF. DNA of the CDR3: TGTGCCAGCAGTTTGGTGGCGGACGAGCAGTACTTC. The V call is TRBV6-2 or TRBV6-3, the J call TRBJ2-7; D is undetermined. The CDR3 covers 12 residues. Germline CDR1 MNHEY, CDR2 SVGEGT. Trimming pared 4 bases from V and 5 bases from J, leaving 9 bases between.

V and J are TRBV19 and TRBJ2-1; 7 positions match TRBD2. V gave up 4 bases and J gave up 1 base; unmatched junction bases: 7. Germline-derived CDR1 and CDR2 are LNHDA and SQIVND (reference sequence). This CDR3 has 16 amino acids. The CDR3 protein is CASSTRLAESYNEQFF. The CDR3 nucleotides read TGTGCCAGTAGTACCCGGCTAGCGGAATCCTACAATGAGCAGTTCTTC. The complete variable domain, with remaining parts taken from reference TRBV19 and TRBJ2-1, reads DGGITQSPKYLFRKEGQNVTLSCEQNLNHDAMYWYRQDPGQGLRLIYYSQIVNDFQKGDIAEGYSVSREKKESFPLTVTSAQKNPTAFYLCASSTRLAESYNEQFFGPGTRLTVL.

There are a few counts of this clone. This chain connects TRBV10-3 to TRBJ2-7; 9 positions agree with TRBD1. V dropped 6 bases and J dropped 7; count of bases not matched to a gene: 4. Germline V lookup: CDR1 ENHRY, CDR2 SYGVKD. There are 12 residues in the CDR3. The CDR3 nucleotides read TGTGCCATCAGACCGGACAGGGGTGAGCAGTACTTC. This translates into CAIRPDRGEQYF.

V is TRBV12-3 or TRBV12-4 and J is TRBJ1-5; D gene unclear. The V end was cut by 4 bases, the J end by 2 bases, with 6 bases between. The CDR3 has 13 amino acids. The CDR3 reads CASSSGGNQPQHF. Written as DNA, the CDR3 is TGTGCCAGCAGTTCGGGAGGCAATCAGCCCCAGCATTTT.

V and J are TRBV28 and TRBJ1-5, with D possibly TRBD1 on 6 matching bases. Trimming removed 3 bases at V and 2 bases at J, with 14 bases between. The V gene's germline CDR1 is MDHEN and CDR2 SYDVKM. The CDR3 consists of 16 residues. The CDR3 is CASSLGRGFGNQPQHF. As DNA, the CDR3 is TGTGCCAGCAGTTTGGGCAGGGGATTTGGCAATCAGCCCCAGCATTTT.

The chain joins TRBV29-1 to TRBJ2-7; D remains ambiguous. Trimming shortened V by 5 bases and J by 2 bases, and 22 bases separated the two germline ends. The CDR3 loop spans 16 amino acids. The germline V gene has CDR1 SQVTM and CDR2 ANQGSEA. The CDR3 DNA sequence: TGCAGCGTTCTACCTGCAGGCCGGCGCCTAACCTACGAGCAGTACTTC. Protein: CSVLPAGRRLTYEQYF.

The gene calls are TRBV6-4 and TRBJ2-7; D perhaps matches TRBD2 (6 bases). Germline V gives CDR1 MRHNA, CDR2 SNTAGT. Between the trimmed V and J ends, which lost 11 bases and 2 bases, there was a span of 13 bases. This CDR3 comprises 12 residues. The CDR3 loop reads CAGGTGTYEQYF. CDR3 sequence (DNA): TGTGCCGGCGGGACGGGAACCTACGAGCAGTACTTC.

V is TRBV10-3 and J is TRBJ1-3; D might be TRBD1 (5 bases). CDR1 ENHRY and CDR2 SYGVKD come from the germline V gene. This CDR3 comprises 16 residues. The V gene lost 3 bases and the J gene lost 5 bases, with 17 bases spanning the gap. The CDR3 is CAISDYRGGLRNTIYF. The CDR3 DNA follows: TGTGCCATCAGTGACTATCGGGGGGGGTTAAGAAACACCATATATTTT.

This chain links TRBV4-1 with TRBJ1-1; the match to TRBD1 covers 7 bases. Germline V gives CDR1 MGHRA, CDR2 YSYEKL. V dropped 1 base and J dropped 1; count of bases not matched to a gene: 3. This CDR3 is built from 15 residues. The CDR3 nucleotides read TGCGCCAGCAGCCAAGGGTCAGGGGGGAACACTGAAGCTTTCTTT. This encodes CASSQGSGGNTEAFF.

The chain has TRBV5-1 and TRBJ1-2; possibly TRBD1 for D (6 bases). Germline assignment: CDR1 SGHRS and CDR2 YFSETQ. V gave up 0 bases and J gave up 5 bases, with 8 bases separating them. The CDR3 extends over 13 amino acids. CDR3 DNA: TGCGCCAGCAGCTTGGCCAGGGGTTATGGCTACACCTTC. Encoded protein: CASSLARGYGYTF.

The rearrangement joins TRBV12-3 or TRBV12-4 to TRBJ1-2, with D hard to call. The V gene lost 6 bases and the J gene lost 6 bases, with 14 bases spanning the gap. The length of the CDR3 is 13 residues. The CDR3 protein is CASRALGIHGYTF. The CDR3 DNA follows: TGTGCCAGCAGGGCTCTCGGGATCCATGGCTACACCTTC.

The V and J genes are TRBV29-1 and TRBJ1-2; 7 bases map to TRBD1. The ends lost 8 bases at V and 3 bases at J; junction bases unmatched: 3. The germline V gene encodes CDR1 SQVTM and CDR2 ANQGSEA. This CDR3 is built from 11 residues. CDR3 in amino acids: CSYGQDYGYTF. For the CDR3, the DNA is TGCAGCTACGGACAGGACTATGGCTACACCTTC.

This clone has just a few counts. The chain carries TRBV12-1 and TRBJ2-1; no DNA check was done on the table's D call, TRBD2. TRBV12-1 is shown as a pseudogene. CDR3 size: 14 residues. Here the CDR3 DNA reads TGTGCCAGCAGCTTTGGGACTAGCTACAATGAGCAGTTCTTC. Translation gives CASSFGTSYNEQFF.

V usage is TRBV16 and J usage is TRBJ1-5; D is ambiguous. Looked up from germline, CDR1 is KGHSY and CDR2 is FQNENV. Trimming took 4 bases from V and 5 from J, leaving 9 bases between them. The CDR3 contains 13 residues. The CDR3 sequence is CASSPTNDQPQHF. The CDR3, as DNA: TGTGCCAGCAGCCCTACGAACGATCAGCCCCAGCATTTT.

J is TRBJ2-1 and V is TRBV11-2; TRBD2 is a possible D gene (5 bases). This CDR3 has 11 amino acids. Germline assignment: CDR1 SGHAT and CDR2 FQNNGV. Trimming took 5 bases from V and 11 from J, leaving 10 bases between them. The CDR3 DNA reads as TGTGCCAGCAGCCCGAGCGGAAAGCAGTTCTTC. As protein: CASSPSGKQFF.

The V call is TRBV10-1, the J call TRBJ2-7; TRBD1 matches at 8 bases. The germline V gene has CDR1 WNHNN and CDR2 SYGVQD (reference sequence). V dropped 6 bases and J dropped 0; count of bases not matched to a gene: 7. The CDR3 covers 15 residues. In DNA, the CDR3 is TGCGCCAGCAGCCGCGGACAGGGAGCCTCCTACGAGCAGTACTTC. Its translation: CASSRGQGASYEQYF.

The V gene is TRBV3-1 (or the pseudogene TRBV3-2), the J gene TRBJ1-6, with D perhaps matching TRBD1 (6 bases). Trimming removed 4 bases at V and 7 bases at J, with 11 bases between. This CDR3 region has 14 residues. Germline V lookup: CDR1 LGHDT, CDR2 YNNKEL (reference sequence). The CDR3 sequence: CASSRGQGNSPLHF. CDR3 sequence (DNA): TGTGCCAGCAGCCGGGGACAAGGGAATTCACCCCTCCACTTT.

The genes are TRBV3-1 (or the pseudogene TRBV3-2) and TRBJ1-2; 9 bases map to TRBD1. The CDR3 loop spans 20 amino acids. The junction had 20 bases not matched to a gene; V was cut back by 1 base and J by 5 bases. Germline V gene data show CDR1 as LGHDT and CDR2 as YNNKEL (reference sequence). CDR3 region: CASSQAARDRTGGSRYGYTF. Here the CDR3 DNA reads TGTGCCAGCAGCCAAGCAGCCCGGGATAGAACAGGGGGCAGTAGGTATGGCTACACCTTC.

This chain joins TRBV4-1 and TRBJ2-3; D is possibly TRBD1 (6 bases). Germline CDR1 reads MGHRA; CDR2 reads YSYEKL. The CDR3 sequence is 17 residues long. With 2 bases removed from V and 4 bases from J, the gap between germline ends came to 19 bases. The CDR3 DNA is TGCGCCAGCAGCCAACGTGGGCGGACAGCCATCTCAGATACGCAGTATTTT. Protein sequence: CASSQRGRTAISDTQYF.

This clone is a singleton in its sample. V gene TRBV11-3 combines with J gene TRBJ1-1, with 7 bases identical to TRBD1. This CDR3 has 13 residues. With V trimmed by 6 bases and J by 4 bases, 5 bases remained unmatched. The germline gives CDR1 SGHNT, CDR2 YENEEA. The CDR3: CASRDRQGTEAFF. CDR3 bases: TGTGCCAGCAGGGACCGACAGGGCACTGAAGCTTTCTTT. Filled out from reference TRBV11-3 and TRBJ1-1, the complete variable domain reads EAGVVQSPRYKIIEKKQPVAFWCNPISGHNTLYWYLQNLGQGPELLIRYENEEAVDDSQLPKDRFSAERLKGVDSTLKIQPAELGDSAVYLCASRDRQGTEAFFGQGTRLTVV.

V is TRBV9 and J is TRBJ1-2; unclear D gene. The CDR3 totals 14 residues. Germline V lookup: CDR1 SGDLS, CDR2 YYNGEE. Trimming removed 1 base at V and 6 bases at J, with 13 bases between. CDR3 loop: CASSVNGVADGYTF. The CDR3 DNA reads as TGTGCCAGCAGCGTAAACGGGGTTGCGGATGGCTACACCTTC.

The J gene is TRBJ1-2, the V gene TRBV6-6; TRBD1 matches at 10 bases. CDR3 size: 15 residues. Unmatched junction bases numbered 10, after V lost 6 bases and J lost 6 bases. Germline values: CDR1 MNHNY, CDR2 SVGAGI (reference sequence). The CDR3 nucleotides read TGTGCCAGCAGCGGACAGGGGGTATTGTACCATGGCTACACCTTC. Residues: CASSGQGVLYHGYTF.

The chain couples TRBV7-2 to TRBJ1-6, with 8 bases fitting TRBD1. CDR3 size: 14 residues. V was pared by 5 bases and J by 7 bases, with 4 bases of the junction left unmatched. Germline CDR1 is SGHTA and CDR2 is FQGNSA. As DNA, the CDR3 is TGTGCCAGCAGCCCACGGACAGGGAATTCACCCCTCCACTTT. This encodes CASSPRTGNSPLHF.

The gene calls are TRBV14 and TRBJ2-3, with TRBD2 identical over 7 bases. The CDR3 has 16 amino acids. In germline, CDR1 is SGHDN, CDR2 FVKESK. The ends lost 1 base at V and 7 bases at J; junction bases unmatched: 11. Here the CDR3 reads CASSQVLAGEGNTQYF. CDR3 bases: TGTGCCAGCAGCCAAGTACTTGCGGGAGAGGGAAATACGCAGTATTTT.

The V call is TRBV12-3 or TRBV12-4, the J call TRBJ1-2; D possibly corresponds to TRBD1 (6 bases). This CDR3 has 13 residues. The V end lost 5 bases, the J end lost 7 bases, and 14 bases lay between the germline ends. For the CDR3, the DNA is TGTGCCAGCAGTCTAGGACAGATACTTGGCTACACCTTC. This codes for CASSLGQILGYTF.

The CDR3 loop is CAWSADRPNQPQHF. CDR3 DNA sequence: TGTGCCTGGAGTGCCGACAGACCGAATCAGCCCCAGCATTTT. The gene calls are TRBV30 and TRBJ1-5, with a possible D match to TRBD1 (5 bases). CDR3 length: 14 amino acids. Trimming shortened V by 1 base and J by 4 bases, and 11 bases separated the two germline ends. The germline V gene encodes CDR1 GTSNPN and CDR2 SVGIG (reference sequence).

CDR3 DNA: TGTGCCACCAGTGTTGGCGGCTCCCGGGAAACTGAAGCTTTCTTT. This codes for CATSVGGSRETEAFF. The chain employs TRBV24-1 and TRBJ1-1; D uncertain. V shed 5 bases and J shed 5 bases, with 17 bases lying between them. In germline, CDR1 is KGHDR, CDR2 SFDVKD. This CDR3 spans 15 amino acids.

The rearrangement links TRBV7-9 to TRBJ1-3; possible D gene TRBD1, 6 bases. Germline loops: CDR1 SEHNR, CDR2 FQNEAQ (reference sequence). The CDR3 length is 13 residues. V gave up 8 bases and J gave up 4 bases, with 12 bases separating them. CDR3 in amino acids: CASAGDAGNTIYF. Written as DNA, the CDR3 is TGTGCCAGCGCAGGGGATGCGGGAAACACCATATATTTT.

The chain recombines TRBV29-1 with TRBJ2-3; 7 bases map to TRBD2. The CDR3 extends over 13 amino acids. Unmatched junction bases numbered 7, after V lost 0 bases and J lost 10 bases. Germline values: CDR1 SQVTM, CDR2 ANQGSEA. The CDR3 sequence is CSVEEPGLRAQYF. CDR3 DNA: TGCAGCGTTGAAGAGCCGGGACTAAGGGCGCAGTATTTT.

V gene TRBV7-5 combines with J gene TRBJ1-1; the D call in the table, TRBD1, was not verified against the DNA. TRBV7-5 is designated a pseudogene. CDR3 length: 14 residues. In DNA, the CDR3 is TGTGTCAGAAGCTTAGGACAGGGAGAAACTGAAGCTTTCTTT. It is translated as CVRSLGQGETEAFF.